The T cell receptor beta chain under discussion was sequenced for a study of blood T cells in healthy people across ages. With a J-beta primer mix and a sample-barcoded 5' primer, a second PCR ran 7 to 11 cycles. TCRdb used MiXCR to reprocess the 5' RACE reads, holding one entry per CDR3 protein. Of about 1.1 million distinct CDR3 sequences detected, under 40% appear once; the ten largest clones hold roughly 13%. The germline V gene encodes CDR1 SGHTA and CDR2 FQGNSA. Trimming left V 1 base short and J 0 bases short, with 12 bases between. The CDR3 sequence is 16 residues long. This clonotype showed up many times.

Sequences were obtained from blood. The chain uses TRBV7-2 and TRBJ1-1; weak D call: TRBD1 (5 bases). The TCR was taken from a man younger than 35 in good health. The CDR3 DNA follows: TGTGCCAGCAGCTTAGGCCCAGGACACATGAACACTGAAGCTTTCTTT. Translating gives CASSLGPGHMNTEAFF.